This TCR beta chain originates from a study of T cell responses to AZD1222 COVID-19 vaccine (dated by TCRdb to about 2021). About the full investigation: AZD1222 recipients given second doses at about 4 weeks or at about 12 weeks were pooled, since spike-specific TCR depth and breadth were not found to differ between the two schedules. Trial participants were enrolled by age into subgroups of 18-55, 56-69 and 70-plus years, and about 150, 27 and 61 TCR-sequenced participants, respectively, were included in these subgroups. A total of 230 or so trial participants underwent TCR sequencing, of whom 207 received two doses of AZD1222 and about 26 received two doses of the MenACWY control vaccine. Broader findings and caveats from the paper: Participants were mostly white British, with more females than males. The authors suggested clonal diversity may have been underestimated. Vaccine-associated CD4 TCRs spanned the whole spike protein, with dominant responses in regions 160-218 and 743-854. Conclusions about previously exposed vaccinees were limited because only six AZD1222 recipients were SARS-CoV-2 seropositive at baseline. Nearly half of unique spike-specific TCRs reportedly recognized epitopes outside regions mutated in the B.1.351 and B.1.1.7 variants. A significant rise in spike-specific TCR breadth and depth was observed after two AZD1222 doses relative to day 0 and relative to MenACWY recipients. Because no day 14 peak-response samples were available, repertoires were characterized only after the peak T cell response. In the small 56-69-year group, the increase in depth fell short of significance, most likely because of low power.

The CDR3 regions of human TCRbeta chains were subjected to immunosequencing. As for the authors' bioinformatics: Repertoire TCRs were matched against a reference library of SARS-CoV-2-specific TCRs generated with the MIRA antigen-specificity platform. Breadth meant the fraction of unique TCRs that were SARS-CoV-2-associated, whereas depth meant the fraction of total T cells that were SARS-CoV-2-associated. Using the MIRA data, every spike-specific TCR was mapped to the spike region that the TCR reacted to and assigned to either a CD4 or a CD8 class. Log10-transformed breadth and depth values were compared by one-way ANOVA with Sidak's multiple comparisons tests. This immuneACCESS table, as held by TCRdb, lists in-frame sequences with V and J called but not all clones. Of the missing ones, under half trace to an unresolved V gene in checked studies; the others have no known cause. Clonal size and the V and J genes are those of that table, whereas D and trimming came from the DNA. For this sample there are approximately 150,000 clones; 80% to 95% appear just once. About 2.5% of the sample rests with the top ten.

About this clone: Its antigen target is currently unknown. No base quality values were provided; no much bigger clone lies one nucleotide off.

The time point label, as the study defines it: baseline before first vaccination. Samples from vaccinated people were obtained from the UK trials COV001 and COV002, which included a single-blind randomized controlled phase 2/3 trial of AZD1222 (ChAdOx1 nCoV-19) in healthy adults. For TCRbeta chain sequencing, PBMC samples from trial participants were taken at day 0 and at day 28 after the second dose. From the germline V gene (reference sequence), CDR1 is MNHEY and CDR2 is SMNVEV. V loses 3 bases, J loses 12 bases, and the germline ends lie 14 bases apart. The CDR3 holds 12 amino acids from the cysteine to the phenylalanine. Of the read, only the CDR3 DNA is kept; its 36 bases are in frame from base 1.

The sample in question was peripheral blood, obtained on day 0 of AZD1222 vaccination. This clonotype originated in an adult in good health. The rearranged segments are TRBV27 and TRBJ1-1; the D region possibly corresponds to TRBD1 (5 bases align). The bases read TGTGCCAGCAGTTTGAACCGGGACCCGACTTTCTTT. It codes for CASSLNRDPTFF.